This TCR beta chain emerged from a study of CD8+ T cells in alopecia areata. The CDR3 has 14 amino acids. The germline V and J ends were trimmed by 3 bases and 3 bases, with 14 bases remaining between them. Germline CDR1 reads SQVTM; CDR2 reads ANQGSEA. Extracted from the samples, RNA was reverse transcribed into cDNA to serve as the sequencing template. Assay used: immunoSEQ multiplex PCR; TCRdb lists only in-frame clones, some missing. The sample yields under 150,000 clones, 47% seen once. The sample was NKG2D-low CD8+ T cells sorted from blood. This clonotype was obtained from a human donor with alopecia areata. The chain has TRBV29-1 and TRBJ2-5; D is possibly TRBD2 (5 bases). The CDR3 here is CSVDGVEVEETQYF. Written as DNA, the CDR3 is TGCAGCGTTGACGGGGTGGAGGTAGAAGAGACCCAGTACTTC.